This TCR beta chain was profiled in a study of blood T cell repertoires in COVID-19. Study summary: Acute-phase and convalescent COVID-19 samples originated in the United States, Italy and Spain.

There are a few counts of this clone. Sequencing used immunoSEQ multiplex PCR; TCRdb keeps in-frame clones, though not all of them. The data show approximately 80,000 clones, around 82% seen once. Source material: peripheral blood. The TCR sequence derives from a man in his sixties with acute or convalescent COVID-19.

The CDR3 sequence is CASRPGTGPNTGELFF. The CDR3 DNA is TGTGCCAGCAGACCCGGGACAGGGCCGAACACCGGGGAGCTGTTTTTT. V usage is TRBV7-2 and J usage is TRBJ2-2, with TRBD1 matching over 9 bases. V lost 6 bases and J lost 0; bases outside the gene matches: 5. The CDR3 spans 16 residues. CDR1 SGHTA and CDR2 FQGNSA come from the germline V gene.